What follows are 4 T cell receptor beta chains derived from one specimen sequenced in a study of cytomegalovirus exposure and HLA in healthy donors. The PCR was carried out with 60 Vbeta primers and 13 Jbeta primers. Data came from immunoSEQ multiplex PCR; TCRdb stores just in-frame clones and leaves some out. The data contain approximately 180,000 clones, 75% to 80% of them singletons. The sequenced sample consisted of PBMCs. These receptors came from a middle-aged man in good health and CMV-seropositive.

The chain is built from TRBV5-1 and TRBJ2-3; 13 bases agree with TRBD2. The CDR3 is made up of 17 amino acids. Germline V gene sequence: CDR1 SGHRS, CDR2 YFSETQ. The trim removed 4 bases at V and 4 bases at J, leaving 9 bases unmatched. CDR3: CASSIIGTSGASDTQYF. Here the CDR3 DNA reads TGCGCCAGCAGCATTATCGGGACTAGCGGGGCCTCAGATACGCAGTATTTT.

The rearrangement uses TRBV9 and TRBJ1-2, with 10 bases identical to TRBD1. Trimming at V came to 5 bases and at J to 8 bases, leaving 12 bases not matched to a gene. The V gene's germline CDR1 is SGDLS and CDR2 YYNGEE. The CDR3 loop spans 15 amino acids. CDR3 loop: CASRENDRGLFGYTF. CDR3 bases: TGTGCCAGCAGAGAAAACGACAGGGGGCTATTCGGCTACACCTTC. Looking up the rest from reference TRBV9 and TRBJ1-2 gives the full variable domain: DSGVTQTPKHLITATGQRVTLRCSPRSGDLSVYWYQQSLDQGLQFLIQYYNGEERAKGNILERFSAQQFPDLHSELNLSSLELGDSALYFCASRENDRGLFGYTFGSGTRLTVV.

The chain uses TRBV6-1 and TRBJ2-5, with 10 nucleotides matching TRBD1. The germline V gene has CDR1 MNHNS and CDR2 SASEGT. This CDR3 spans 13 amino acids. V lost 7 bases, J lost 4 bases, and 3 bases stayed unmatched. The CDR3 DNA reads as TGTGCCAGCACCGACAGGGGGCGAGAGACCCAGTACTTC. Encoded protein: CASTDRGRETQYF.

The chain recombines TRBV9 with TRBJ1-1; tentative D call: TRBD1 (6 bases). From germline, CDR1 is SGDLS and CDR2 YYNGEE. There are 13 residues in the CDR3. Trimming left V 3 bases short and J 5 bases short, with 11 bases between. Here the CDR3 reads CASSATGQTEAFF. The CDR3 bases are TGTGCCAGCAGCGCTACCGGACAGACTGAAGCTTTCTTT. Combining the CDR3 with reference TRBV9 and TRBJ1-1 gives the whole variable domain DSGVTQTPKHLITATGQRVTLRCSPRSGDLSVYWYQQSLDQGLQFLIQYYNGEERAKGNILERFSAQQFPDLHSELNLSSLELGDSALYFCASSATGQTEAFFGQGTRLTVV.